The 5 T cell receptor beta chains in this list originate from one sample, sequenced in a study of shared clonotypes between healthy human individuals. Measured with immunoSEQ multiplex PCR; TCRdb has only the in-frame clones, and not every one. Found here are about 1.1 million clones, 60% to 80% of them singletons; the top ten hold more than 0.85%. The sequencing input was memory CD4+ T cells from PBMCs. Regarding subset: CD45RA-negative fraction. Every receptor here comes from a man younger than 35 in good health. Some clones in this sample may be carry-over from other donors' samples.

There are a few counts of this clone. The chain uses TRBV9 and TRBJ2-5; tentatively, D is TRBD2 (6 bases). V dropped 4 bases and J dropped 4 bases, with 17 bases sitting between them. There are 15 residues in the CDR3. Germline CDR1 reads SGDLS; CDR2 reads YYNGEE. The CDR3 loop is CASSPRGFGGETQYF. Here the CDR3 DNA reads TGTGCCAGCAGCCCCCGGGGTTTCGGGGGAGAGACCCAGTACTTC.

This clone has a handful of counts. The sample has other DNA sequences that encode this CDR3 too. The V gene is TRBV5-1, the J gene TRBJ2-6; weak D call: TRBD1 (6 bases). Trimming shortened V by 0 bases and J by 4 bases, and 8 bases separated the two germline ends. CDR3 length: 15 amino acids. Germline lookup yields CDR1 SGHRS and CDR2 YFSETQ. CDR3 sequence reads: CASSLGGPGANVLTF. DNA for the CDR3: TGCGCCAGCAGCTTGGGGGGGCCCGGGGCCAACGTCCTGACTTTC.

V usage is TRBV7-9 and J usage is TRBJ1-4; D is undetermined. The germline V gene encodes CDR1 SEHNR and CDR2 FQNEAQ (reference sequence). The CDR3 spans 14 residues. Trimming cost V 5 bases and J 5 bases, with 12 bases left between them. Here the CDR3 reads CASSKRETNEKLFF. CDR3 nucleotide sequence: TGTGCCAGCAGCAAGCGGGAGACGAATGAAAAACTGTTTTTT. The whole variable domain, remainder taken from reference TRBV7-9 and TRBJ1-4, is DTGVSQNPRHKITKRGQNVTFRCDPISEHNRLYWYRQTLGQGPEFLTYFQNEAQLEKSRLLSDRFSAERPKGSFSTLEIQRTEQGDSAMYLCASSKRETNEKLFFGSGTQLSVL.

This rearrangement joins TRBV5-1 to TRBJ1-5; 9 bases map to TRBD1. Trimming removed 5 bases from V and 5 bases from J; junction bases left unmatched: 5. Germline CDR1 is SGHRS and CDR2 is YFSETQ. The CDR3 extends over 14 amino acids. CDR3 loop: CASREGDRDQPQHF. CDR3 in DNA: TGCGCCAGCAGGGAAGGGGACAGGGATCAGCCCCAGCATTTT.

Turning to this clone: The same CDR3 can be traced to other DNA sequences in this sample. The chain is built from TRBV7-3 and TRBJ1-1, with D perhaps TRBD1 (6 bases). The length of the CDR3 is 14 residues. The germline CDR1 and CDR2 sequences are SGHTA and FQGTGA. Trimming shortened V by 5 bases and J by 2 bases, and 12 bases separated the two germline ends. CDR3 in amino acids: CASSLGQLNTEAFF. DNA for the CDR3: TGTGCCAGCAGCCTCGGACAGTTAAACACTGAAGCTTTCTTT.